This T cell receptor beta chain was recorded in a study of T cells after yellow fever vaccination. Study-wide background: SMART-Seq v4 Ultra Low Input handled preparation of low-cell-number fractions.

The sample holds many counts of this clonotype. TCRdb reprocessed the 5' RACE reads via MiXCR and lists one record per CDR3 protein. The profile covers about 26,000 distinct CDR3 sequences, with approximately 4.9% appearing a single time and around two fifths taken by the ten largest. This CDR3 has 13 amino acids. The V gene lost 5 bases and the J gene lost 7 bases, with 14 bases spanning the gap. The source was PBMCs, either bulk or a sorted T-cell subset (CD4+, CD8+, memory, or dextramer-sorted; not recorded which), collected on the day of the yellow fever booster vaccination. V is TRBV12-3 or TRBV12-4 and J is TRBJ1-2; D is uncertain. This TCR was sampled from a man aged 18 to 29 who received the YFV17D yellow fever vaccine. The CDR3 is CASSGVQAAGYTF. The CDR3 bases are TGTGCCAGCAGTGGGGTCCAGGCAGCTGGCTACACCTTC.